These 10 T cell receptor beta chains were all obtained from the same sample, sequenced in a study of blood T cell repertoires in COVID-19. Sequencing was performed with immunoSEQ multiplex PCR; in TCRdb, only in-frame clones are kept and a portion is missing. The table lists around 220,000 clones, about 85% of them singletons. The sample was PBMCs or T cells enriched from blood (not recorded which). The receptors here all came from a woman in her 30s with acute COVID-19.

This chain joins TRBV5-1 and TRBJ1-2; 9 bases are shared with TRBD1. Germline values: CDR1 SGHRS, CDR2 YFSETQ. The CDR3 spans 16 residues. The trim removed 0 bases at V and 4 bases at J, leaving 7 bases unmatched. CDR3 residues: CASSLEGQGSPYGYTF. CDR3 sequence (DNA): TGCGCCAGCAGCTTGGAGGGACAGGGAAGCCCCTATGGCTACACCTTC. Using reference TRBV5-1 and TRBJ1-2 for the parts outside the CDR3, the full variable domain is KAGVTQTPRYLIKTRGQQVTLSCSPISGHRSVSWYQQTPGQGLQFLFEYFSETQRNKGNFPGRFSGRQFSNSRSEMNVSTLELGDSALYLCASSLEGQGSPYGYTFGSGTRLTVV.

The rearrangement uses TRBV2 and TRBJ1-3; tentatively, D is TRBD1 (6 bases). V lost 4 bases to trimming and J lost 1 base, with 17 bases between them. CDR3 length equals 17 residues. Germline CDR1 is SNHLY and CDR2 is FYNNEI. CDR3 protein: CASSVGAGERSGNTIYF. CDR3 bases: TGTGCCAGCAGTGTCGGGGCAGGGGAAAGGTCTGGAAACACCATATATTTT.

This chain links TRBV4-2 with TRBJ1-4, with 7 bases that match TRBD1. V trimming: 1 base; J trimming: 11 bases; junction bases outside the gene matches: 7. The CDR3 is 14 residues long. Germline CDR1 and CDR2: LGHNA and YNFKEQ. The DNA for the CDR3 is TGTGCCAGCAGCCAAGGGGACAGCGACGAGAAACTGTTTTTT. The encoded protein is CASSQGDSDEKLFF.

The gene calls are TRBV10-3 and TRBJ1-2, with 8 bases matching TRBD1. CDR3 length: 14 residues. V was clipped by 2 bases and J by 7 bases; unmatched bases: 6. Germline-derived CDR1 and CDR2 are ENHRY and SYGVKD. The CDR3 DNA sequence: TGTGCCATCAGTGAGGACAGGGGCGGGTTTGGCTACACCTTC. This gives the protein CAISEDRGGFGYTF.

The chain couples TRBV7-9 to TRBJ2-3, with 7 bases lining up with TRBD2. V dropped 3 bases and J dropped 3; count of bases not matched to a gene: 3. CDR1 is SEHNR, CDR2 FQNEAQ, per germline (reference sequence). CDR3 length equals 14 residues. The CDR3 region is CASSLTGGTDTQYF. CDR3 nucleotides: TGTGCCAGCAGCTTGACGGGGGGAACAGATACGCAGTATTTT.

This clone was observed a handful of times. This chain joins TRBV2 and TRBJ1-2; 7 positions agree with TRBD1. Germline V CDR1 and CDR2: SNHLY, FYNNEI. The CDR3 consists of 16 residues. Losses at the gene ends were 3 bases for V and 3 bases for J; bases not matched to a gene: 10. Written as DNA, the CDR3 is TGTGCCAGCAGTGACACGGGGGACAGAAGGGACTATGGCTACACCTTC. It specifies CASSDTGDRRDYGYTF.

The chain recombines TRBV2 with TRBJ2-1; TRBD2 matches 9 bases. The ends lost 6 bases at V and 8 bases at J; junction bases unmatched: 8. The CDR3 is 14 amino acids. CDR1 and CDR2 from the germline V gene are SNHLY and FYNNEI. CDR3 residues: CASRDPAGGYEQFF. Here the CDR3 DNA reads TGTGCCAGCAGAGATCCAGCGGGAGGTTATGAGCAGTTCTTC.

V and J are TRBV30 and TRBJ2-7, with TRBD1 matching 8 bases. CDR1 is GTSNPN and CDR2 is SVGIG in the germline V gene (reference sequence). The CDR3 consists of 14 residues. Losses at the gene ends were 4 bases for V and 1 base for J; bases not matched to a gene: 6. The CDR3 DNA sequence: TGTGCCTGGAATCCGGGACAGGTATCCTACGAGCAGTACTTC. It translates to CAWNPGQVSYEQYF.

The chain uses TRBV7-2 and TRBJ1-4; TRBD1 matches at 7 bases. CDR1 and CDR2 (germline): SGHTA, FQGNSA. J was trimmed by 6 bases and V by 2 bases; bases with no gene match: 12. The CDR3 has 17 residues. The CDR3 sequence: CASSLTRRQGRYEKLFF. CDR3 sequence (DNA): TGTGCCAGCAGCTTAACGAGACGACAGGGACGGTATGAAAAACTGTTTTTT.

The rearrangement links TRBV30 to TRBJ2-1; 7 bases map to TRBD1. The junction had 6 bases not matched to a gene; V was cut back by 4 bases and J by 3 bases. Per germline, CDR1 GTSNPN and CDR2 SVGIG (reference sequence). This CDR3 has 14 residues. The DNA of the CDR3 is TGTGCCTGGAACCCGGGACAGAGCTACAATGAGCAGTTCTTC. This translates into CAWNPGQSYNEQFF.